Given below is one TCR beta chain in context. Germline V gives CDR1 SGHDT, CDR2 YYEEEE. The CDR3 sequence is 13 residues long. Trimming pared 0 bases from V and 5 bases from J, leaving 9 bases between. The record originates from a study of vaccination and CD4 T cells after COVID-19. As for the study in general: Convalescent donors were composed of six males and four females, of whom two were Hispanic. At a median about 95 days (range 35 to 161) after diagnosis, post-COVID samples were drawn. Median time from second vaccine dose to sampling was 60 to 80 days (14 to 241). A few convalescent patients provided samples that were taken at day 14 and days 161 to 241 post-vaccination.

Stated time point: late sampling 161 to 241 days after vaccination in three convalescent patients. TCRdb re-called the PCR reads through MiXCR, storing one row per CDR3 protein. The data contain about 30,000 distinct CDR3 sequences, 50% of them seen just once; the ten biggest clones take up 5.5% to 7.5%. The receptor was derived from a human donor who had recovered from COVID-19. V and J are TRBV5-6 and TRBJ2-7; D is perhaps TRBD2 (6 bases). The sequencing used CD4+ T cells from blood, collected about 7 months after SARS-CoV-2 vaccination. The CDR3 DNA reads as TGTGCCAGCAGCTTGGCCGGAGGGGACGAGCAGTACTTC. Amino acid sequence: CASSLAGGDEQYF. The full variable domain, in which reference TRBV5-6 and TRBJ2-7 provide the parts outside the CDR3, is DAGVTQSPTHLIKTRGQQVTLRCSPKSGHDTVSWYQQALGQGPQFIFQYYEEEERQRGNFPDRFSGHQFPNYSSELNVNALLLGDSALYLCASSLAGGDEQYFGPGTRLTVT.